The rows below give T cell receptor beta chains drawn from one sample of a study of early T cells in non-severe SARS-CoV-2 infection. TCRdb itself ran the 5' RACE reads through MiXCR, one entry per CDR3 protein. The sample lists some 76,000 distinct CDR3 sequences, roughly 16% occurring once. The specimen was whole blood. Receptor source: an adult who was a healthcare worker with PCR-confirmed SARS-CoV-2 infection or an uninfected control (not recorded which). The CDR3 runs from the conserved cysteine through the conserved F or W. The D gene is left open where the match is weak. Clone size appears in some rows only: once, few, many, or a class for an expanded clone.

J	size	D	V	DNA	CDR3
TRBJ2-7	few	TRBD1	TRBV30	TGTGCCTGGAGGGCACCCAGGGGGCACGACGAGCAGTACTTC	CAWRAPRGHDEQYF
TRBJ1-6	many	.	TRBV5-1	TGCGCCAGCAGCTTGTCGGGAACAGGCAATTCACCCCTCCACTTT	CASSLSGTGNSPLHF
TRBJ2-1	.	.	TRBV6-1	TGTGCCAGCAGTCCACAGTACAATGAGCAGTTCTTC	CASSPQYNEQFF
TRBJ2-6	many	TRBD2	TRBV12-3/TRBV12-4	TGTGCCAGCAGCCCCAGACTAGCGGGAGGAGCTGGGGCCAACGTCCTGACTTTC	CASSPRLAGGAGANVLTF
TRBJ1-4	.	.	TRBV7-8	TGTGCCAGCAGCTTACTGGGCAGGGAGGGCGAAAAACTGTTTTTT	CASSLLGREGEKLFF
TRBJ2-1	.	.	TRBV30	TGTGCCTGGAGTGAAGGGGGACAATACAATGAGCAGTTCTTC	CAWSEGGQYNEQFF
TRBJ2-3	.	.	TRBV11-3	TGTGCCAGCAGCTTAGTACTGGGCTCAGATACGCAGTATTTT	CASSLVLGSDTQYF
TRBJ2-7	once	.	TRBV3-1	TGTGCCAGCAGCTCCGCTTTAGGAGCCTACGAGCAGTACTTC	CASSSALGAYEQYF
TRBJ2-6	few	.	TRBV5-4	TGTGCCAGCAGGGGGGACGTCTCTGGGGCCAACGTCCTGACTTTC	CASRGDVSGANVLTF
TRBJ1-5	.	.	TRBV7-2	TGTGCCAGCAGCTTAATGGGGAATAGCAATCAGCCCCAGCATTTT	CASSLMGNSNQPQHF
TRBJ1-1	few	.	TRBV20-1	TGCAGTGCTAGAGATCTTTTAAGGGGAGGGATGAACACTGAAGCTTTCTTT	CSARDLLRGGMNTEAFF
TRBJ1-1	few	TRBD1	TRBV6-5	TGTGCCAGCAGTTACCTGGACAGGGGGTGGGAAGCTTTCTTT	CASSYLDRGWEAFF
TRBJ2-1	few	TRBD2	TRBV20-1	TGCAGTGCTCCCCGGGGGGGTCTAACCTACAATGAGCAGTTCTTC	CSAPRGGLTYNEQFF
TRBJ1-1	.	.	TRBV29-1	TGCAGCGTTAGACTGAACACTGAAGCTTTCTTT	CSVRLNTEAFF
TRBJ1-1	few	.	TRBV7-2	TGTGCCAGCAGCTTAGTGGGGGGGCTTCTTGGGAACACTGAAGCTTTCTTT	CASSLVGGLLGNTEAFF
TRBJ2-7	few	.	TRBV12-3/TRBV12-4	TGTGCCAGCAGTTTGACGGGACGACTCCGATACGAGCAGTACTTC	CASSLTGRLRYEQYF
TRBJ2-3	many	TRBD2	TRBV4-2	TGTGCCAGCAGCCAAGATCAGCGGGAGAGCCTCACAGATACGCAGTATTTT	CASSQDQRESLTDTQYF
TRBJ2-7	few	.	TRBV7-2	TGTGCCAGCAGCCCCTACAGGGCGGCCTACGAGCAGTACTTC	CASSPYRAAYEQYF
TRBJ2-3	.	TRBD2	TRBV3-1	TGTGCCAGCAGTCCTACTAGCGCGGATACGCAGTATTTT	CASSPTSADTQYF
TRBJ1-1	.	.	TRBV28	TGTGTCAGCACCCGGCGAACCGGTGAAGCTTTCTTT	CVSTRRTGEAFF
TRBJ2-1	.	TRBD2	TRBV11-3	TGTGCCAGCAGCCCCCGACTAGCGGGGGTCACGAATGAGCAGTTCTTC	CASSPRLAGVTNEQFF
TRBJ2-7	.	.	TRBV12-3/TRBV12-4	TGTGCCAGCAGTCCTAGCCCTTTTGAACTTTACGAGCAGTACTTC	CASSPSPFELYEQYF
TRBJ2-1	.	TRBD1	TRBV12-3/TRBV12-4	TGTGCCAGCAGTTCCCGGGACAGGGCTAATGAGCAGTTCTTC	CASSSRDRANEQFF
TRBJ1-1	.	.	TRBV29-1	TGCAGCGTCGCTCGGGGGAACACTGAAGCTTTCTTT	CSVARGNTEAFF
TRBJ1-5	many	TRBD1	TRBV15	TGTGCCACCAGCAGAGATTTGACAGGGGTGCCGCATTTT	CATSRDLTGVPHF
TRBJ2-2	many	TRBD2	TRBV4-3	TGCGCCAGCAGCCAAGACGCGGGGAGGGGCACCGGGGAGCTGTTTTTT	CASSQDAGRGTGELFF
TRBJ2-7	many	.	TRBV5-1	TGCGCCAGCAGCTTGGTGCCAGGGTCCTACGAGCAGTACTTC	CASSLVPGSYEQYF
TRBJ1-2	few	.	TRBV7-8	TGTGCCAGCAGCTTAGTCGCAATCGGGGGGGACTATGGCTACACCTTC	CASSLVAIGGDYGYTF
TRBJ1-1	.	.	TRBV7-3	TGTGCCAGCAGCCCCGGGCAGGGTGGGACTGAAGCTTTCTTT	CASSPGQGGTEAFF
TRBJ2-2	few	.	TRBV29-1	TGCAGCGTGGAAAGGAACACCGGGGAGCTGTTTTTT	CSVERNTGELFF
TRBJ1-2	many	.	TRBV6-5	TGTGCCAGCAGTTACGGGCGACAGGCCACTAACTATGGCTACACCTTC	CASSYGRQATNYGYTF
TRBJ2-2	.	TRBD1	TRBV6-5	TGTGCCAGCAGTCGGGACAGGGGCAACTACGGGGAGCTGTTTTTT	CASSRDRGNYGELFF
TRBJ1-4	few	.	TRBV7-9	TGTGCCGGAAGAGGGGGTAATGAAAAACTGTTTTTT	CAGRGGNEKLFF
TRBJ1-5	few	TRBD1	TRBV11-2	TGTGCCAGCAGCTTAATGGCAGGGGGTAATCAGCCCCAGCATTTT	CASSLMAGGNQPQHF
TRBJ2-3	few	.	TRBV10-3	TGTGCCATCAGTGAGTCGAGAATCCTCTCAGGGGAATATCCAGATACGCAGTATTTT	CAISESRILSGEYPDTQYF
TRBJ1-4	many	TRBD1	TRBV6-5	TGTGCCAGCTCTACGGTGGGGACAGGGCAAGAAAAACTGTTTTTT	CASSTVGTGQEKLFF
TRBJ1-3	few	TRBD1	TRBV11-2	TGTGCCAGCAGCTCGGACAGGGGGTCTGGAAACACCATATATTTT	CASSSDRGSGNTIYF
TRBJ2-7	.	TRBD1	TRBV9	TGTGCCAGCAGCGTTTCCGACAGGGCCCACGAGCAGTACTTC	CASSVSDRAHEQYF
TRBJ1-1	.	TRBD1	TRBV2	TGTGCCAGCAGTAAGGGACAGCTGAACACTGAAGCTTTCTTT	CASSKGQLNTEAFF
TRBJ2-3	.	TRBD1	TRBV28	TGTGCCAGCGGCTTTGCAGGGGGAGGCACAGATACGCAGTATTTT	CASGFAGGGTDTQYF